A selection of T cell receptor beta chains follows, all from one sample in a study of blood T cell repertoires in COVID-19. The method was immunoSEQ multiplex PCR; TCRdb's version includes in-frame clones alone and lacks a portion of them. The table lists about 250,000 clones, more than 70% of them singletons. The sample taken for sequencing was peripheral blood. Every receptor here comes from a man older than 75 with acute or convalescent COVID-19. Both conserved end residues are part of each CDR3. The D gene is left open where the match is weak. The size field is filled for only some rows; it gives once, few, many or a size class.

V gene,J gene,clone size,D gene,CDR3 DNA,CDR3 protein
TRBV5-5,TRBJ1-2,once,TRBD1,TGTGCCAGCGGCCAGGACAGGCTTGGCTACACCTTC,CASGQDRLGYTF
TRBV19,TRBJ2-2,-,TRBD1,TGTGCCAGTAGATCACAGGGGACGTACACCGGGGAGCTGTTTTTT,CASRSQGTYTGELFF
TRBV28,TRBJ1-2,-,-,TGTGCCAGCAGTTTAGATTACTATTCGGGGGGCTACACCTTC,CASSLDYYSGGYTF
TRBV29-1,TRBJ2-2,-,TRBD2,TGCAGCGTTCCCGGGAGGACCGGGGAGCTGTTTTTT,CSVPGRTGELFF
TRBV7-2,TRBJ2-5,-,-,TGTGCCAGCAGCGCTGTGCGTGGCACAGGAGAGACCCAGTACTTC,CASSAVRGTGETQYF
TRBV19,TRBJ1-5,-,-,TGTGCCAGTAGTCAGGGGATGGGCAATCAGCCCCAGCATTTT,CASSQGMGNQPQHF
TRBV28,TRBJ1-2,-,-,TGTGCCACCCTCCCCCGGGGATATGGCTACACCTTC,CATLPRGYGYTF
TRBV4-2,TRBJ1-2,-,-,TGTGCCAGCAGCCAAGTCCCCATCCCAGGGGCCTATGGCTACACCTTC,CASSQVPIPGAYGYTF
TRBV3-1/TRBV3-2,TRBJ1-6,-,TRBD1,TGTGCCAGCAGCCAAGTGTTTGGGACAGGGGTTTCACCCCTCCACTTT,CASSQVFGTGVSPLHF
TRBV28,TRBJ2-7,-,-,TGTGCCACCGCGGGACTCGACGAGCAGTACTTC,CATAGLDEQYF
TRBV20-1,TRBJ2-7,-,-,TGCAGTGCTAGTGAGGCCTTGGGTGCACCGGGGTACGAGCAGTACTTC,CSASEALGAPGYEQYF
TRBV18,TRBJ2-7,few,TRBD2,TGTGCCAGCTCACCACCCAGCGGGGGGGCGCGGGAGCAGTACTTC,CASSPPSGGAREQYF
TRBV6-5,TRBJ1-3,-,-,TGTGCCAGCAGCCGTTATCAGGGAAATGGAAACACCATATATTTT,CASSRYQGNGNTIYF
TRBV6-5,TRBJ2-6,-,-,TGTGCCAGCAGGGAGCAGGGGACTGGGGCCAACGTCCTGACTTTC,CASREQGTGANVLTF
TRBV5-8,TRBJ2-5,-,TRBD2,TGTGCCAGCAGCTCCCTAGGACTAGCGGGAGACGCGACCCAGTACTTC,CASSSLGLAGDATQYF
TRBV5-1,TRBJ2-1,-,TRBD1,TGCGCCAGCAGCTCCGGGGACAGCTCCTACAATGAGCAGTTCTTC,CASSSGDSSYNEQFF
TRBV9,TRBJ2-7,-,TRBD2,TGTGCCAGCAGCGTAGGGCCGCGGGGGTCTGACGAGCAGTACTTC,CASSVGPRGSDEQYF
TRBV3-1/TRBV3-2,TRBJ1-1,once,-,TGTGCCAGCAGCCAAATCTTGAACACTGAAGCTTTCTTT,CASSQILNTEAFF
TRBV3-1/TRBV3-2,TRBJ2-5,-,-,TGTGCCAGCAGCCAAGGAGTAACCCCCCATGAGACCCAGTACTTC,CASSQGVTPHETQYF
TRBV5-1,TRBJ1-6,-,TRBD1,TGCGCCAGCAGCTTGGCCGGGACAGAAAATTCACCCCTCCACTTT,CASSLAGTENSPLHF
TRBV2,TRBJ2-1,-,TRBD1,TGTGCCAGCAGTGATAGGACAGGGACCAATGAGCAGTTCTTC,CASSDRTGTNEQFF
TRBV28,TRBJ2-1,-,TRBD1,TGTGCCAGCAGTCCCCGACAGGGGTGGAATGAGCAGTTCTTC,CASSPRQGWNEQFF
TRBV6-5,TRBJ2-5,-,-,TGTGCCAGCACCTCTCCGGGGGAGACCCAGTACTTC,CASTSPGETQYF
TRBV5-1,TRBJ2-6,-,TRBD1,TGCGCCAGCAGCTCCCGGGACAGGGGGTCTGGGGCCAACGTCCTGACTTTC,CASSSRDRGSGANVLTF
TRBV28,TRBJ2-1,few,TRBD2,TGTGCCAGCAGTTTATTTTCGGGACTAGGGGGGGGGCACTGGCAGTTCTTC,CASSLFSGLGGGHWQFF
TRBV7-9,TRBJ2-3,few,TRBD2,TGTGCCAGCAGCTCGGGCTGGGCGGGAGAGGTGGATACGCAGTATTTT,CASSSGWAGEVDTQYF
TRBV6-2/TRBV6-3,TRBJ2-7,many,-,TGTGCCAGCAGTTACTCGGCGGGGACGGCCTCCTACGAGCAGTACTTC,CASSYSAGTASYEQYF
TRBV4-1,TRBJ2-3,few,-,TGCGCCAGCAGCAGAAGGGACAAGGATACGCAGTATTTT,CASSRRDKDTQYF
TRBV2,TRBJ2-1,few,TRBD2,TGTGCCAGCAGTGAGTTCCCACTAGCGGGGCTCTACAATGAGCAGTTCTTC,CASSEFPLAGLYNEQFF
TRBV4-1,TRBJ1-6,many,-,TGCGCCAGCAGCCAAGAGGCAGGGGCAATATCCAATTCACCCCTCCACTTT,CASSQEAGAISNSPLHF
TRBV15,TRBJ2-1,-,TRBD2,TGTGCCACCAGCTATGTAGCGGGAGATCTTGGTGAGCAGTTCTTC,CATSYVAGDLGEQFF
TRBV28,TRBJ1-2,-,-,TGTGCCAGCAGTACTCGCCTAAAGGGCTACACCTTC,CASSTRLKGYTF
TRBV3-1/TRBV3-2,TRBJ2-2,-,TRBD2,TGTGCCAGCAGCCAAGGAAGCGGGAGTTTAGCCGGGGAGCTGTTTTTT,CASSQGSGSLAGELFF
TRBV11-2,TRBJ2-5,-,-,TGTGCCAGCAGCCCAGGGTACCAAGAGACCCAGTACTTC,CASSPGYQETQYF
TRBV9,TRBJ2-3,-,TRBD2,TGTGCCAGCAGCGTAGGGGGGACTAGGTCAGATACGCAGTATTTT,CASSVGGTRSDTQYF